This is a list of T cell receptor beta chains from one sample in a study of cytomegalovirus exposure and HLA in healthy donors. Assay: immunoSEQ multiplex PCR; the TCRdb copy retains only in-frame clones and omits some. The sample lists some 100,000 clones, 88% occurring once. Sequenced material: PBMCs. The receptor set was obtained from a man between 18 and 29 years old in good health and CMV-seronegative. The CDR3 runs from the conserved cysteine through the conserved F or W. D genes are given only for firm matches. Clone size, where shown, is once, few, many, or a class for clones that have expanded.

abundance: -; v_gene: TRBV10-3; d_gene: TRBD1; j_gene: TRBJ1-1; CDR3nt: TGTGCCATCAGTGAGGCCCCTGGGACAGGGGCTGAAGCTTTCTTT; CDR3aa: CAISEAPGTGAEAFF
abundance: -; v_gene: TRBV27; d_gene: -; j_gene: TRBJ2-3; CDR3nt: TGTGCCAGCAGTTTTAGTAGTGCTAGCACAGATACGCAGTATTTT; CDR3aa: CASSFSSASTDTQYF
abundance: -; v_gene: TRBV27; d_gene: -; j_gene: TRBJ2-7; CDR3nt: TGTGCCAGCAGTTTCACTTTTGAGCGGAGGGGAACCTACGAGCAGTACTTC; CDR3aa: CASSFTFERRGTYEQYF
abundance: -; v_gene: TRBV28; d_gene: -; j_gene: TRBJ2-1; CDR3nt: TGTGCCAGCAGTTTAGTCGTCAATGAGCAGTTCTTC; CDR3aa: CASSLVVNEQFF
abundance: -; v_gene: TRBV5-1; d_gene: TRBD1; j_gene: TRBJ2-5; CDR3nt: TGCGCCAGCAGCTCGGGACAGGGGCGGGAGACCCAGTACTTC; CDR3aa: CASSSGQGRETQYF
abundance: -; v_gene: TRBV6-4; d_gene: TRBD1; j_gene: TRBJ2-2; CDR3nt: TGTGCCAGCAGCAAGCAGGGACAGTTGAACACCGGGGAGCTGTTTTTT; CDR3aa: CASSKQGQLNTGELFF
abundance: -; v_gene: TRBV28; d_gene: -; j_gene: TRBJ2-5; CDR3nt: TGTGCCAGCAGTTTCGGAGGGAACCAAGAGACCCAGTACTTC; CDR3aa: CASSFGGNQETQYF
abundance: -; v_gene: TRBV4-1; d_gene: TRBD2; j_gene: TRBJ2-5; CDR3nt: TGCGCCAGCAGCCATCTCAAGCGGGGCAACCAAGAGACCCAGTACTTC; CDR3aa: CASSHLKRGNQETQYF
abundance: -; v_gene: TRBV27; d_gene: -; j_gene: TRBJ2-7; CDR3nt: TGTGCCAGCAGTTCATCTCCTTATGCGGTAGACTACGAGCAGTACTTC; CDR3aa: CASSSSPYAVDYEQYF
abundance: -; v_gene: TRBV5-1; d_gene: -; j_gene: TRBJ2-2; CDR3nt: TGCGCCAGCAGCTTGGGCCAGGGATACACCGGGGAGCTGTTTTTT; CDR3aa: CASSLGQGYTGELFF
abundance: -; v_gene: TRBV4-1; d_gene: TRBD1; j_gene: TRBJ2-7; CDR3nt: TGCGCCAGCAGCGTCCGGACAGGGGATACATACGAGCAGTACTTC; CDR3aa: CASSVRTGDTYEQYF
abundance: -; v_gene: TRBV28; d_gene: -; j_gene: TRBJ1-2; CDR3nt: TGTGCCAGCAGTTTTGAGGGCACCCAATTCTATGGCTACACCTTC; CDR3aa: CASSFEGTQFYGYTF
abundance: -; v_gene: TRBV6-1; d_gene: -; j_gene: TRBJ1-5; CDR3nt: TGTGCCAGCACCCCGGTCAGGGGCGGGAGTCAGCCCCAGCATTTT; CDR3aa: CASTPVRGGSQPQHF
abundance: -; v_gene: TRBV7-6; d_gene: TRBD1; j_gene: TRBJ2-1; CDR3nt: TGTGCCAGCAGCTTACTCCAAGCCGGGACAGACTACAATGAGCAGTTCTTC; CDR3aa: CASSLLQAGTDYNEQFF
abundance: -; v_gene: TRBV20-1; d_gene: TRBD1; j_gene: TRBJ2-5; CDR3nt: TGCAGTGCCGCGGACAGGGGGACCCAGTACTTC; CDR3aa: CSAADRGTQYF
abundance: -; v_gene: TRBV19; d_gene: TRBD1; j_gene: TRBJ1-3; CDR3nt: TGTGCCAGTAGTAAATGGGCGACAGGGAGCGGAAACACCATATATTTT; CDR3aa: CASSKWATGSGNTIYF
abundance: -; v_gene: TRBV4-3; d_gene: -; j_gene: TRBJ1-4; CDR3nt: TGCGCCAGCAGCCAAGGCCAAGGACAGCGCGCTAATGAAAAACTGTTTTTT; CDR3aa: CASSQGQGQRANEKLFF
abundance: -; v_gene: TRBV6-4; d_gene: -; j_gene: TRBJ1-3; CDR3nt: TGTGCCAGCAGCAGTTCCTCTGGAAACACCATATATTTT; CDR3aa: CASSSSSGNTIYF
abundance: -; v_gene: TRBV27; d_gene: TRBD2; j_gene: TRBJ2-7; CDR3nt: TGTGCCAGCAGCCTACTAGCGGGAGACTACGAGCAGTACTTC; CDR3aa: CASSLLAGDYEQYF
abundance: -; v_gene: TRBV27; d_gene: -; j_gene: TRBJ2-5; CDR3nt: TGTGCCAGCGCCCCTCGCCAGGGTGGGCAAGAGACCCAGTACTTC; CDR3aa: CASAPRQGGQETQYF
abundance: -; v_gene: TRBV30; d_gene: TRBD1; j_gene: TRBJ1-5; CDR3nt: TGTGCCTGGGGGACAGGGGGCCAGCCCCAGCATTTT; CDR3aa: CAWGTGGQPQHF
abundance: -; v_gene: TRBV15; d_gene: -; j_gene: TRBJ2-4; CDR3nt: TGTGCCACCAGCAATGGGGGCGGATTGGGAAGGGGCCAGTACTTC; CDR3aa: CATSNGGGLGRGQYF
abundance: -; v_gene: TRBV30; d_gene: TRBD1; j_gene: TRBJ1-5; CDR3nt: TGTGCCTGGAGGGGACAGCGCAATCAGCCCCAGCATTTT; CDR3aa: CAWRGQRNQPQHF
abundance: -; v_gene: TRBV28; d_gene: TRBD1; j_gene: TRBJ2-4; CDR3nt: TGTGCCAGCATCCGGCAGGGGGCAGGTTTTGACAAAAACATTCAGTACTTC; CDR3aa: CASIRQGAGFDKNIQYF
abundance: -; v_gene: TRBV11-2; d_gene: TRBD2; j_gene: TRBJ2-5; CDR3nt: TGTGCCAGCAGCTTATTCCCGGTAGCGGGGGAAGAGACCCAGTACTTC; CDR3aa: CASSLFPVAGEETQYF
abundance: -; v_gene: TRBV4-1; d_gene: -; j_gene: TRBJ2-3; CDR3nt: TGCGCCAGCAGCCAAGTTACGGTTGATACGCAGTATTTT; CDR3aa: CASSQVTVDTQYF
abundance: -; v_gene: TRBV6-5; d_gene: -; j_gene: TRBJ1-5; CDR3nt: TGTGCCAGCAGTGCCGGGGGGGTGGGCCAGCCCCAGCATTTT; CDR3aa: CASSAGGVGQPQHF
abundance: -; v_gene: TRBV4-1; d_gene: TRBD2; j_gene: TRBJ2-1; CDR3nt: TGCGCCAGCAGCCAACTTTCGGGACTAGCGGGAGGGACCCCGTTCTTC; CDR3aa: CASSQLSGLAGGTPFF
abundance: -; v_gene: TRBV6-1; d_gene: -; j_gene: TRBJ1-2; CDR3nt: TGTGCCAGCAGTGAAAGGCAGGGCCGAGGCTACACCTTC; CDR3aa: CASSERQGRGYTF
abundance: -; v_gene: TRBV21-1; d_gene: -; j_gene: TRBJ1-2; CDR3nt: TGTGCCAGCAGCAAAATCACAGGGGGCTATTTTGGCTACACCTTC; CDR3aa: CASSKITGGYFGYTF
abundance: many; v_gene: TRBV28; d_gene: -; j_gene: TRBJ1-2; CDR3nt: TGTGCCAGCAGTTTCTCTGGGACTGGGAAAAGAGGCTACACCTTC; CDR3aa: CASSFSGTGKRGYTF
abundance: -; v_gene: TRBV5-1; d_gene: -; j_gene: TRBJ1-4; CDR3nt: TGCGCCAGCAGCCAGGGCGTGGCAGACGCAACTAATGAAAAACTGTTTTTT; CDR3aa: CASSQGVADATNEKLFF
abundance: -; v_gene: TRBV6-5; d_gene: TRBD1; j_gene: TRBJ1-6; CDR3nt: TGTGCCAGCAGACAGGGACAGGGCCATAATTCACCCCTCCACTTT; CDR3aa: CASRQGQGHNSPLHF
abundance: -; v_gene: TRBV27; d_gene: -; j_gene: TRBJ2-3; CDR3nt: TGTGCCAGCAGTTTATTAAGACCGGCTGGGGCTAGCACAGATACGCAGTATTTT; CDR3aa: CASSLLRPAGASTDTQYF
abundance: -; v_gene: TRBV5-6; d_gene: TRBD2; j_gene: TRBJ2-3; CDR3nt: TGTGCCAGCAGCTTGGATGGGAGTAGCGGGGCCACAGATACGCAGTATTTT; CDR3aa: CASSLDGSSGATDTQYF
abundance: -; v_gene: TRBV13; d_gene: TRBD1; j_gene: TRBJ2-7; CDR3nt: TGTGCCAGCAGCTTAGGTGGACAGGGGGCCTCCTACGAGCAGTACTTC; CDR3aa: CASSLGGQGASYEQYF